This TCR beta chain was retrieved from a study of Ad26.COV2.S vaccination and SARS-CoV-2 variants. In the study overall: Ad26.COV2.S was injected intramuscularly once or twice, 56 days apart.

Germline CDR1 is SGHKS and CDR2 is YYEKEE (reference sequence). Trimming removed 5 bases from V and 1 base from J, with 12 bases in between. The CDR3 extends over 14 amino acids. Findings and limits, study-wide: Substantial post-vaccination breadth of spike-specific CD8+ and CD4+ T cell responses was reported.

A remark on this clone: Its antigen is not known.

Assay used: immunoSEQ multiplex PCR; TCRdb lists only in-frame clones, some missing. Of about 400,000 clones listed, around four fifths were seen once; the top ten hold nearly 7.5%. Regarding treatment: roughly 19 received Ad26.COV2.S at low or high dose, single or two shots; about 5 received placebo; per-sample allocation not given. Specimens were obtained on day 63 following the first vaccine or placebo injection. The TCR originated in a person aged 18-65 years who received the Ad26.COV2.S COVID-19 vaccine or a placebo. Sequences were derived from peripheral blood, sampled in a trial of Ad26.COV2.S vaccine versus placebo. The J gene is TRBJ1-1, the V gene TRBV5-5, with a possible D match to TRBD1 (6 bases). The CDR3 region has the DNA TGTGCCAGCAGGGACAGCCTCAGGAACACTGAAGCTTTCTTT. Translated: CASRDSLRNTEAFF.